The 25 T cell receptor beta chains given below trace back to one sample, sequenced in a study of human T cells and chemical hapten exposure. In TCRdb, the RACE reads were re-called with MiXCR into one record per CDR3 protein. The sample holds around 330,000 distinct CDR3 sequences; about 5% are singletons and the top ten take about 8.2%. Stated time point: pre-sensitization, week 0. The sample's treatment: therapeutic diphenylcyclopropenone sensitization with weekly scalp DPC. This sample comprised whole blood, obtained in connection with sensitization to the hapten diphenylcyclopropenone (DPC). These receptors originate from a woman between 18 and 29 years old with alopecia areata. Some clones in this sample may be carry-over from other donors' samples.

Only a few counts were recorded for this clonotype. This sequence joins TRBV5-1 and TRBJ2-1; D uncertain. The V gene's germline CDR1 is SGHRS and CDR2 YFSETQ. The CDR3 contains 15 residues. The germline V and J ends were trimmed by 1 base and 8 bases, with 16 bases remaining between them. The CDR3 reads CASSLNRASTDEQFF. CDR3 nucleotides: TGCGCCAGCAGCTTGAACCGGGCCTCGACGGATGAGCAGTTCTTC.

This clonotype was picked up many times. V and J are TRBV29-1 and TRBJ1-5; 7 bases are a match to TRBD1. V shed 6 bases, J shed 6 bases, and the junction held 8 bases outside the gene matches. The CDR3 contains 13 residues. CDR1 is SQVTM, CDR2 ANQGSEA, per germline. For the CDR3, the DNA is TGCAGCGTGGCAGGGGGGTGGGGTCAGCCCCAGCATTTT. It codes for CSVAGGWGQPQHF.

This chain joins TRBV7-6 and TRBJ2-7, with 9 bases aligning to TRBD1. The trim removed 3 bases at V and 2 bases at J, leaving 8 bases unmatched. The germline CDR1 and CDR2 sequences are SGHVS and FNYEAQ. The CDR3 runs to 16 residues. DNA for the CDR3: TGTGCCAGCAGCTTTGGCCGTAGGGACAGGGCCTACGAGCAGTACTTC. Its translation is CASSFGRRDRAYEQYF.

The chain links TRBV27 to TRBJ1-5; D is uncertain. The V gene's germline CDR1 is MNHEY and CDR2 SMNVEV (reference sequence). The ends were cut back, 2 bases at V and 2 bases at J, with 10 bases in the middle. The CDR3 totals 15 residues. CDR3 region: CASSLDSRGNQPQHF. CDR3 in DNA: TGTGCCAGCAGTTTAGACTCTAGGGGCAATCAGCCCCAGCATTTT.

This clonotype appeared many times. This rearrangement joins TRBV12-3 or TRBV12-4 to TRBJ1-2; weak D call: TRBD1 (5 bases). V lost 5 bases to trimming and J lost 4 bases, with 14 bases between them. The CDR3 is 14 residues long. The CDR3 sequence is CASSQGPSAYGYTF. The CDR3 nucleotides are TGTGCCAGCAGTCAGGGCCCTTCCGCCTATGGCTACACCTTC.

This clonotype was counted at least ten times. The rearrangement links TRBV4-3 to TRBJ2-7; tentative D call: TRBD2 (5 bases). The CDR3 totals 15 residues. V lost 1 base and J 3 bases, leaving 13 bases between the germline ends. Per the germline V gene, CDR1 is LGHNA and CDR2 is YSLEER. The CDR3 loop is CASSQGEGSGYEQYF. The CDR3 DNA follows: TGCGCCAGCAGCCAAGGGGAAGGGAGCGGCTACGAGCAGTACTTC.

The table lists this clonotype with many counts. The rearrangement joins TRBV7-9 to TRBJ2-4, with D tentatively TRBD1 (5 bases). Trimming removed 3 bases from V and 2 bases from J, with 8 bases in between. Germline V gene data show CDR1 as SEHNR and CDR2 as FQNEAQ (reference sequence). The CDR3 totals 14 residues. The CDR3 DNA sequence: TGTGCCAGCAGCTTGCAGGGAACCAAAAACATTCAGTACTTC. Protein sequence: CASSLQGTKNIQYF.

This clonotype was recorded many times. The chain is built from TRBV5-1 and TRBJ2-1; no reliable D call. The CDR3 has 14 residues. Germline CDR1 SGHRS, CDR2 YFSETQ. Trimming removed 1 base from V and 5 bases from J, with 10 bases in between. CDR3 region: CASSLFGPDNEQFF. CDR3 nucleotides: TGCGCCAGCAGCTTGTTCGGGCCCGACAATGAGCAGTTCTTC.

The sample holds many counts of this clonotype. The chain carries TRBV21-1 and TRBJ1-3. TRBV21-1 is noted as a pseudogene. The CDR3 consists of 17 residues. The CDR3 nucleotides read TGTGCCAGCAGCAAAATGGGGAATCGTTTCTCTGGAAACACCATATATTTT. The encoded protein is CASSKMGNRFSGNTIYF.

This chain joins TRBV4-2 and TRBJ2-1; D might be TRBD1 or TRBD2, each matching 5 bases. Between the trimmed V and J ends, which lost 6 bases and 6 bases, there was a span of 24 bases. Germline CDR1 is LGHNA and CDR2 is YNFKEQ. The CDR3 sequence is 17 residues long. The CDR3 loop is CASSLRAGAQPSNEQFF. In DNA, the CDR3 is TGTGCCAGCAGTCTACGAGCCGGGGCGCAACCTTCCAATGAGCAGTTCTTC.

The chain is built from TRBV7-8 and TRBJ2-1; D is unresolved. Germline V lookup: CDR1 SGHVS, CDR2 FQNEAQ. V dropped 2 bases and J dropped 1 base, with 12 bases sitting between them. The CDR3 runs 16 residues. The CDR3 sequence: CASSLTTELSYNEQFF. The DNA for the CDR3 is TGTGCCAGCAGCTTAACTACAGAACTTTCCTACAATGAGCAGTTCTTC.

The chain combines TRBV6-2 or TRBV6-3 with TRBJ1-5, with D unresolved. Germline CDR1 reads MNHEY; CDR2 reads SVGEGT. The CDR3 is made up of 16 amino acids. The V end lost 0 bases, the J end lost 4 bases, and 13 bases lay between the germline ends. CDR3 nucleotides: TGTGCCAGCAGTTACTCGTCGGACTCCATGAATCAGCCCCAGCATTTT. Translated, it gives CASSYSSDSMNQPQHF.

CDR3 sequence: CASRGGTEESYEQYF. The CDR3, as DNA: TGTGCCAGCAGGGGTGGGACAGAAGAAAGTTACGAGCAGTACTTC. The chain employs TRBV28 and TRBJ2-7, with 7 bases matching TRBD1. The CDR3 is 15 amino acids. Germline assignment: CDR1 MDHEN and CDR2 SYDVKM. V shed 6 bases, J shed 4 bases, and the junction held 12 bases outside the gene matches. Complete variable domain (other parts from reference TRBV28 and TRBJ2-7): DVKVTQSSRYLVKRTGEKVFLECVQDMDHENMFWYRQDPGLGLRLIYFSYDVKMKEKGDIPEGYSVSREKKERFSLILESASTNQTSMYLCASRGGTEESYEQYFGPGTRLTVT.

As to this clonotype: A read error is possible here, since a much larger clone lies one base away. This sequence joins TRBV20-1 and TRBJ2-5; the D gene is possibly TRBD1 (5 bases). The CDR3 loop spans 11 amino acids. Germline V gives CDR1 DFQATT, CDR2 SNEGSKA (reference sequence). Deletions cut 6 bases from V and 2 bases from J, with 7 bases between. The CDR3 DNA is TGCAGTGCCTACAGGCAAGAGACCCAGTACTTC. Translation gives CSAYRQETQYF.

This clonotype was counted only a few times. The rearrangement links TRBV6-1 to TRBJ2-7; TRBD1 or TRBD2 may be the D gene (5 bases each). The V gene lost 1 base and the J gene lost 9 bases, with 10 bases spanning the gap. CDR1 and CDR2 (germline): MNHNS, SASEGT. The CDR3 has 12 residues. CDR3 in DNA: TGTGCCAGCAGTGAAGGTCAGGGACGGCAGTACTTC. The encoded protein is CASSEGQGRQYF.

To note about this clonotype: An end of the junction differs from the germline gene, which may be a read error. The rearrangement links TRBV7-7 to TRBJ1-6, with D possibly TRBD1 on 5 matching bases. CDR1 is SSHAT, CDR2 FNYEAQ, per germline (reference sequence). The length of the CDR3 is 16 residues. The CDR3, as DNA: TGTGCTAGCAGCTTAGCGCGGGGGAACCCCAGATCACCCCTCCACTTT. Translated, it gives CASSLARGNPRSPLHF.

The chain uses TRBV3-1 and TRBJ1-5; a weak D match, TRBD1 (5 bases). V shed 4 bases and J shed 7 bases, with 14 bases lying between them. The CDR3 has 14 amino acids. CDR1 and CDR2 (germline): LGHDT, YNNKEL (reference sequence). CDR3 sequence reads: CASSLHGAWQPQHF. The CDR3 coding sequence is TGTGCCAGCAGCCTACATGGGGCATGGCAGCCCCAGCATTTT.

V gene TRBV6-2 or TRBV6-3 combines with J gene TRBJ2-5; no firm D call. Germline CDR1 is MNHEY and CDR2 is SVGEGT. The CDR3 sequence is 16 residues long. Trimming took off 6 bases at V and 0 bases at J, with 17 bases between the two ends. CDR3 loop: CASSHSWSVDQETQYF. The CDR3 DNA reads TGTGCCAGCAGCCACTCCTGGAGCGTCGACCAAGAGACCCAGTACTTC.

The chain uses TRBV10-3 and TRBJ2-2; maybe TRBD1 (5 bases). Trimming cost V 6 bases and J 0 bases, with 14 bases left between them. CDR3 length: 16 residues. Germline V gene data show CDR1 as ENHRY and CDR2 as SYGVKD. CDR3 nucleotide sequence: TGTGCCATCAGCGGGTCAGGACAACCGAACACCGGGGAGCTGTTTTTT. Translation: CAISGSGQPNTGELFF.

The chain has TRBV3-1 and TRBJ2-7; TRBD2 matches 7 bases. CDR3 length equals 14 residues. Germline V gene lookup returns CDR1 LGHDT and CDR2 YNNKEL (reference sequence). J gave up 2 bases and V 2 bases, and 3 bases lay outside the gene matches. The CDR3 spells CASSQSAGTYEQYF. CDR3 DNA sequence: TGTGCCAGCAGCCAATCAGCGGGGACCTACGAGCAGTACTTC.

The CDR3 reads CASSIDEQFF. CDR3 nucleotides: TGTGCCAGCTCTATTGATGAGCAGTTCTTC. V and J are TRBV2 and TRBJ2-1; no definite D call. Deletions cut 8 bases from V and 8 bases from J, with 7 bases between. The length of the CDR3 is 10 residues. Per the germline V gene, CDR1 is SNHLY and CDR2 is FYNNEI.

There are many counts of this clonotype. The chain links TRBV2 to TRBJ2-4, with 9 bases identical to TRBD1. This CDR3 comprises 17 residues. Trimming cost V 7 bases and J 0 bases; bases outside gene matches: 10. Germline V gene sequence: CDR1 SNHLY, CDR2 FYNNEI. The CDR3 loop reads CASTGTGFLVAKNIQYF. The CDR3 DNA is TGTGCCAGCACTGGGACAGGGTTTCTCGTAGCCAAAAACATTCAGTACTTC.

Only a few counts were recorded for this clonotype. This sequence joins TRBV7-2 and TRBJ1-2; tentatively, D is TRBD1 (5 bases). The CDR3 has 15 amino acids. Germline CDR1 reads SGHTA; CDR2 reads FQGNSA. Trimming cost V 6 bases and J 2 bases, with 16 bases left between them. The CDR3 loop reads CASSMAAGLNYGYTF. In DNA, the CDR3 is TGTGCCAGCAGTATGGCCGCAGGGTTGAACTATGGCTACACCTTC.

At least ten counts were recorded for this clonotype. The chain carries TRBV5-1 and TRBJ2-5; D is unresolved. The germline V gene encodes CDR1 SGHRS and CDR2 YFSETQ. The CDR3 consists of 16 residues. V lost 2 bases to trimming and J lost 2 bases, with 16 bases between them. The CDR3 loop reads CASSLVYRQPQETQYF. CDR3 coding DNA: TGCGCCAGCAGCTTAGTTTACCGCCAGCCGCAAGAGACCCAGTACTTC.

This chain connects TRBV29-1 to TRBJ2-1, with TRBD1 matching over 11 bases. The CDR3 is 14 residues long. The V gene's germline CDR1 is SQVTM and CDR2 ANQGSEA. V lost 7 bases and J lost 8; bases outside the gene matches: 10. The CDR3 loop reads CSGTRDRGWHEQFF. In nucleotides, the CDR3 is TGCAGCGGGACCCGGGACAGGGGGTGGCATGAGCAGTTCTTC.